These T cell receptor beta chains were read from a single sample in a study of T-cell memory formation after mild COVID-19. TCRdb ran MiXCR on the 5' RACE reads and lists one entry per CDR3 protein. The sample records approximately 240,000 distinct CDR3 sequences, about a sixth being singletons. Sample: PBMCs or a T cell subset sorted from them (not recorded which). All receptors come from a man between 18 and 35 years old who had mild COVID-19 (a few samples of this study predate the infection). Cell type and time point are not known. CDR3s include the opening cysteine and the closing phenylalanine or tryptophan. A D gene is named only where the DNA matches it firmly. Clone size is shown for a subset of rows, as once, few, many or a class of expanded clone.

clone_size,v_call,j_call,d_call,cdr3_nt,cdr3_aa
few,TRBV6-2/TRBV6-3,TRBJ1-4,.,TGTGCCAGCAGTTCGCCTTCCAGGGGAGCAACTAATGAAAAACTGTTTTTT,CASSSPSRGATNEKLFF
few,TRBV7-2,TRBJ1-5,.,TGTGCCAGCAGCTTCCAGAATCAGCCCCAGCATTTT,CASSFQNQPQHF
.,TRBV20-1,TRBJ1-6,TRBD1,TGCAGTGCTCGCCGGGACAGCGTAAATTCACCCCTCCACTTT,CSARRDSVNSPLHF
.,TRBV20-1,TRBJ1-5,.,TGCAGTGCCAGCGGTAGCAATCAGCCCCAGCATTTT,CSASGSNQPQHF
.,TRBV2,TRBJ2-5,.,TGTGCCAGCAGCCTCTCCCCGGTGACTCTTCAGACCCAGTACTTC,CASSLSPVTLQTQYF
.,TRBV20-1,TRBJ2-4,.,TGCAGTGCTAGAGACCCGACACCAATTCTAGCCAAAAACATTCAGTACTTC,CSARDPTPILAKNIQYF
.,TRBV5-1,TRBJ2-6,.,TGCGCCAGCAGCTTGGCCCGGGCGGGGTATCCTGGGGCCAACGTCCTGACTTTC,CASSLARAGYPGANVLTF
many,TRBV6-2/TRBV6-3,TRBJ2-1,.,TGTGCCAGCAGACGGGACGGGAGCAATGAGCAGTTCTTC,CASRRDGSNEQFF
.,TRBV10-3,TRBJ2-5,TRBD1,TGTGCCATCAGTGAGCCACCGGGACAGAAAGAGACCCAGTACTTC,CAISEPPGQKETQYF
few,TRBV5-1,TRBJ2-5,.,TGCGCCAGCAGCGGAAGACAGTACCAAGAGACCCAGTACTTC,CASSGRQYQETQYF
.,TRBV5-1,TRBJ2-1,TRBD2,TGCGCCAGCAGCTTGGGTCTAGCGGGGGAAGGGAAGCAGTTCTTC,CASSLGLAGEGKQFF
few,TRBV9,TRBJ2-3,.,TGTGCCAGCAGCGTCAGGGTTTCAGATACGCAGTATTTT,CASSVRVSDTQYF
once,TRBV5-1,TRBJ2-1,.,TGCGCCAGCAGCCCCGGATCGAGCTCCTACAATGAGCAGTTCTTC,CASSPGSSSYNEQFF
.,TRBV5-6,TRBJ2-5,.,TGTGCCAGCAGCTCAGGGGCCGGTGAGACCCAGTACTTC,CASSSGAGETQYF
few,TRBV20-1,TRBJ1-3,.,TGCAGTGGGCTCGAAAACTCTGGAAACACCATATATTTT,CSGLENSGNTIYF
.,TRBV18,TRBJ1-2,TRBD1,TGTGCCAGCTCACCGGGACAGGGGTACTATGGCTACACCTTC,CASSPGQGYYGYTF
.,TRBV7-9,TRBJ1-6,.,TGTGCCAGCAGCTTGATTCCAGCATCACCCCTCCACTTT,CASSLIPASPLHF
.,TRBV6-6,TRBJ2-7,TRBD2,TGTGCCAGCAGTTACCACCAGCGGGGGCCCGGTGGTGACGAGCAGTACTTC,CASSYHQRGPGGDEQYF